These 26 T cell receptor beta chains originate from one sample sequenced in a study of blood T cell repertoires in COVID-19 (dated by TCRdb to the early 2020s). Library generation was performed with the immunoSEQ multiplex PCR assay. The table was pulled from immuneACCESS by TCRdb, which kept in-frame rearrangements only. Such tables lose some clones; where checked, under half of the loss comes from unresolved V genes, and the rest has no known cause. The sample table records under 300,000 clones; 86% of these occur just once. Of the sample, around 2.2% is held by the ten largest clones. The specimen was peripheral blood. The receptors were sampled from a man aged 25-40 years who had recovered from COVID-19.

This chain uses TRBV25-1 with TRBJ2-3; TRBD2 aligns across 7 bases. With 5 bases clipped from V and 2 bases from J, the junction kept 7 bases outside the gene matches. Germline V gene sequence: CDR1 MGHDK, CDR2 SYGVNS. CDR3 length: 15 residues. CDR3 nucleotides: TGTGCCAGCAGTCCTAGCGGTGGACCCACAGATACGCAGTATTTT. It codes for CASSPSGGPTDTQYF.

This clone was seen a single time. The chain has TRBV7-8 and TRBJ1-2; TRBD1 agrees at 10 bases. CDR1 and CDR2 from the germline V gene are SGHVS and FQNEAQ. CDR3 length: 18 residues. V trimming: 3 bases; J trimming: 7 bases; junction bases outside the gene matches: 17. The CDR3 DNA sequence: TGTGCCAGCAGCTTGAGGATCCAACCGGGACAGGGGAATTCTGGCTACACCTTC. Amino acids: CASSLRIQPGQGNSGYTF.

The J gene is TRBJ2-7, the V gene TRBV19; 9 bases are shared with TRBD1. J lost 6 bases, V lost 9 bases, and 12 bases had no gene match. The germline V gene encodes CDR1 LNHDA and CDR2 SQIVND (reference sequence). The CDR3 loop spans 14 amino acids. The CDR3 DNA follows: TGTGCCAGCCATCCGGGACAGGGATTTGGCGAGCAGTACTTC. It codes for CASHPGQGFGEQYF.

The rearrangement joins TRBV7-2 to TRBJ1-6; D unresolved. V lost 5 bases, J lost 10 bases, and 9 bases lay in between. Germline CDR1 SGHTA, CDR2 FQGNSA. The CDR3 length is 12 residues. CDR3 sequence (DNA): TGTGCCAGCAGCCCCCGGGAGTCACCCCTCCACTTT. Amino acid sequence: CASSPRESPLHF.

The chain carries TRBV6-5 and TRBJ1-2, with 8 bases matching TRBD1. The CDR3 is 15 residues long. From germline, CDR1 is MNHEY and CDR2 SVGAGI. V gave up 4 bases and J gave up 7 bases; unmatched junction bases: 11. CDR3 amino acids: CASSSGTGSSSGYTF. CDR3 nucleotides: TGTGCCAGCAGTTCCGGGACAGGATCCTCTTCTGGCTACACCTTC.

CDR3 sequence: CAWGGGQGEKLFF. The CDR3 region has the DNA TGTGCCTGGGGGGGCGGGCAAGGGGAAAAACTGTTTTTT. The gene calls are TRBV30 and TRBJ1-4; perhaps TRBD1 as D (6 bases). Trimming removed 5 bases from V and 8 bases from J, with 15 bases in between. CDR3 size: 13 residues. Germline V CDR1 and CDR2: GTSNPN, SVGIG (reference sequence).

The chain links TRBV10-3 to TRBJ2-7, with D possibly being TRBD1 (5 bases). V shed 4 bases and J shed 2 bases, with 9 bases lying between them. Looked up from germline, CDR1 is ENHRY and CDR2 is SYGVKD. CDR3 length: 13 amino acids. This chain's CDR3 is CAISGTDTYEQYF. The CDR3 bases are TGTGCCATCAGTGGGACGGACACCTACGAGCAGTACTTC.

The chain combines TRBV3-1 (or the pseudogene TRBV3-2) with TRBJ2-7, with TRBD1 matching over 10 bases. Germline CDR1 and CDR2: LGHDT and YNNKEL (reference sequence). V dropped 7 bases and J dropped 2; count of bases not matched to a gene: 5. The CDR3 runs 14 residues. The CDR3 loop reads CASNFGQGAYEQYF. The DNA for the CDR3 is TGTGCCAGCAACTTCGGACAGGGGGCCTACGAGCAGTACTTC.

The chain uses TRBV5-1 and TRBJ2-7; 7 nucleotides line up with TRBD2. With 4 bases clipped from V and 3 bases from J, the junction kept 4 bases outside the gene matches. CDR1 SGHRS and CDR2 YFSETQ come from the germline V gene. The CDR3 runs to 13 residues. The CDR3 sequence: CASSQREGYEQYF. CDR3 nucleotide sequence: TGCGCCAGCAGCCAAAGGGAGGGCTACGAGCAGTACTTC.

J is TRBJ1-4 and V is TRBV7-9; D unresolved. From germline, CDR1 is SEHNR and CDR2 FQNEAQ (reference sequence). The CDR3 runs 15 residues. V was trimmed by 1 base and J by 0 bases, leaving 6 bases between them. CDR3 loop: CASSLVAATNEKLFF. The CDR3 nucleotides read TGTGCCAGCAGCTTAGTAGCGGCAACTAATGAAAAACTGTTTTTT.

This clone has more than one count but fewer than ten. Other DNA variants within this sample encode the same CDR3. The rearrangement links TRBV12-3 or TRBV12-4 to TRBJ1-2; D is uncertain. The CDR3 loop spans 13 amino acids. Trimming left V 5 bases short and J 4 bases short, with 11 bases between. This CDR3 reads CASSPGLLYGYTF. As DNA, the CDR3 is TGTGCCAGCAGTCCCGGACTCCTCTATGGCTACACCTTC.

The chain employs TRBV7-8 and TRBJ1-2; D perhaps matches TRBD1 (6 bases). Trimming stripped 5 bases from V and 4 bases from J, with 14 bases between. The CDR3 consists of 14 residues. CDR1 and CDR2 (germline): SGHVS, FQNEAQ. CDR3 region: CASSLNGQTYGYTF. Here the CDR3 DNA reads TGTGCCAGCAGCCTGAATGGACAGACCTATGGCTACACCTTC.

The CDR3 DNA reads as TGTGCCAGTAGACTCATGGCGGGGAGACTTAGCACTAGGGCTTTCTTT. It codes for CASRLMAGRLSTRAFF. The rearrangement joins TRBV19 to TRBJ1-1; D is undetermined. This CDR3 comprises 16 residues. Germline V gene sequence: CDR1 LNHDA, CDR2 SQIVND (reference sequence). The V gene lost 6 bases and the J gene lost 11 bases, with 28 bases spanning the gap.

The chain recombines TRBV5-1 with TRBJ2-5, with 9 bases lining up with TRBD2. CDR1 and CDR2 from the germline V gene are SGHRS and YFSETQ. V shed 2 bases and J 2 bases; nucleotides not matched to a gene: 7. The CDR3 loop spans 16 amino acids. This CDR3 reads CASSFGAGGPQETQYF. CDR3 coding DNA: TGCGCCAGCAGCTTCGGGGCGGGGGGGCCACAAGAGACCCAGTACTTC.

This sequence joins TRBV4-1 and TRBJ1-1; TRBD1 might be the D (6 bases). The length of the CDR3 is 17 residues. Trimming cost V 3 bases and J 6 bases, with 23 bases left between them. Looked up from germline, CDR1 is MGHRA and CDR2 is YSYEKL. The CDR3 bases are TGCGCCAGCAGCCACCCTCCCGGGACATTTAAGGGCGCTGAAGCTTTCTTT. Translating it yields CASSHPPGTFKGAEAFF.

This clone showed up just once. CDR3 nucleotide sequence: TGTGCCAGCAGTGACGAGGCAGACACTGAAGCTTTCTTT. Its protein is CASSDEADTEAFF. The rearrangement links TRBV6-4 to TRBJ1-1; D gene unclear. The CDR3 is 13 amino acids. Looked up from germline, CDR1 is MRHNA and CDR2 is SNTAGT. The V end lost 2 bases, the J end lost 3 bases, and 7 bases lay between the germline ends.

V and J are TRBV5-5 and TRBJ1-5, with D unresolved. In germline, CDR1 is SGHKS, CDR2 YYEKEE (reference sequence). V gave up 0 bases and J gave up 0 bases, with 7 bases separating them. This CDR3 comprises 15 residues. The CDR3, as DNA: TGTGCCAGCAGCTTGGACCAGTATAGCAATCAGCCCCAGCATTTT. It translates to CASSLDQYSNQPQHF.

The chain employs TRBV6-5 and TRBJ1-4; TRBD1 matches 8 bases. Germline V gene sequence: CDR1 MNHEY, CDR2 SVGAGI. The CDR3 is made up of 15 amino acids. The trim removed 6 bases at V and 4 bases at J, leaving 7 bases unmatched. CDR3 nucleotide sequence: TGTGCCAGCAGCCGGACAGGGTCTCTTAATGAAAAACTGTTTTTT. Translation: CASSRTGSLNEKLFF.

J is TRBJ2-3 and V is TRBV7-9, with 12 bases aligning to TRBD2. There are 16 residues in the CDR3. Germline lookup yields CDR1 SEHNR and CDR2 FQNEAQ (reference sequence). Trimming cost V 3 bases and J 0 bases; bases outside gene matches: 1. The CDR3 DNA reads TGTGCCAGCAGCTTCACTAGCGGGGGGAGCACAGATACGCAGTATTTT. This sequence encodes CASSFTSGGSTDTQYF.

The V gene is TRBV7-9, the J gene TRBJ1-4; D perhaps matches TRBD1 (5 bases). Germline CDR1 is SEHNR and CDR2 is FQNEAQ (reference sequence). V was trimmed by 8 bases and J by 8 bases, leaving 18 bases between them. The CDR3 runs to 14 residues. The CDR3 protein is CASDSVPGREKLFF. In nucleotides, the CDR3 is TGTGCCAGCGATAGTGTACCAGGGCGAGAAAAACTGTTTTTT.

The genes are TRBV5-1 and TRBJ2-3; D perhaps matches TRBD1 (5 bases). Germline CDR1 and CDR2: SGHRS and YFSETQ. This CDR3 is built from 16 residues. V was trimmed by 0 bases and J by 1 base, leaving 12 bases between them. The CDR3 bases are TGCGCCAGCAGCTTGGAGAGCAGGGTAGGCACAGATACGCAGTATTTT. Translating gives CASSLESRVGTDTQYF.

To note about this clone: The junction differs from germline at one of its ends, possibly a read error. The chain links TRBV9 to TRBJ1-2, with no clear D. The CDR3 runs to 11 residues. Germline CDR1 is SGDLS and CDR2 is YYNGEE. Here the CDR3 reads CASSVNSREPF. Written as DNA, the CDR3 is TGTGCCAGCAGCGTCAACTCAAGGGAGCCCTTC.

The genes are TRBV9 and TRBJ2-5; 9 positions agree with TRBD1. CDR3 length: 15 amino acids. The V gene end was trimmed by 4 bases and the J gene end by 2 bases; junction bases not matched to a gene: 6. The germline CDR1 and CDR2 sequences are SGDLS and YYNGEE. The CDR3 spells CASSFGQGRQETQYF. In DNA form, the CDR3 reads TGTGCCAGCAGCTTCGGACAGGGGAGGCAAGAGACCCAGTACTTC.

This clone has just one count. The chain couples TRBV4-3 to TRBJ2-1; 9 positions agree with TRBD1. V lost 4 bases to trimming and J lost 7 bases; unmatched junction nucleotides: 8. Germline-derived CDR1 and CDR2 are LGHNA and YSLEER. The CDR3 spans 15 residues. The CDR3 bases are TGCGCCAGCAGCCGGGAGGGACAGGGATGGAATGAGCAGTTCTTC. Translated: CASSREGQGWNEQFF.

The V call is TRBV12-3 or TRBV12-4, the J call TRBJ2-7; tentative D call: TRBD1 (6 bases). V was pared by 8 bases and J by 7 bases, with 15 bases between. CDR3 size: 12 residues. As DNA, the CDR3 is TGTGCCAGCGCTCTACAGGGAATTGAGCAGTACTTC. Translating gives CASALQGIEQYF.

This rearrangement joins TRBV7-8 to TRBJ2-7; TRBD1 is a possible D gene (6 bases). CDR3 length: 14 residues. With 2 bases removed from V and 4 bases from J, the gap between germline ends came to 12 bases. Per germline, CDR1 SGHVS and CDR2 FQNEAQ. The CDR3 nucleotides read TGTGCCAGCAGCTTACAGGGGTACGGGTACGAGCAGTACTTC. This gives the protein CASSLQGYGYEQYF.